A single sample gave rise to the 31 T cell receptor beta chains below, sequenced in a study of graft-versus-host responses after intestinal transplantation. Antigens for these TCRs are unknown. Some clones are missing from TCRdb's copy, which holds only in-frame ones; the method was immunoSEQ multiplex PCR. The sample lists tens of thousands of clones, 90% occurring once. The sample consisted of unstimulated CD8+ T cells sorted from spleen or lymph node cells, taken before transplant. The receptors were gathered from a human donor who was the organ donor for an intestinal transplant.

The chain carries TRBV11-3 and TRBJ2-1; 8 positions match TRBD2. The CDR3 runs 14 residues. The V gene end was trimmed by 5 bases and the J gene end by 5 bases; junction bases not matched to a gene: 5. Germline V gene sequence: CDR1 SGHNT, CDR2 YENEEA. The CDR3 region has the DNA TGTGCCAGCAGCACACGGGAGGGCGACAATGAGCAGTTCTTC. This encodes CASSTREGDNEQFF.

The chain carries TRBV15 and TRBJ1-4, with a weak D call TRBD1 (5 bases). CDR1 LNHNV and CDR2 YYDKDF come from the germline V gene (reference sequence). The CDR3 is 15 residues long. The germline V and J ends were trimmed by 4 bases and 3 bases, with 12 bases remaining between them. The CDR3 loop reads CATSTGPGANEKLFF. Written as DNA, the CDR3 is TGTGCCACCAGCACAGGACCGGGGGCTAATGAAAAACTGTTTTTT.

The rearrangement joins TRBV6-1 to TRBJ2-7; D is ambiguous. Germline V gene data show CDR1 as MNHNS and CDR2 as SASEGT. The length of the CDR3 is 16 residues. V dropped 4 bases and J dropped 2 bases, with 18 bases sitting between them. The CDR3 is CASSAHLLESPYEQYF. The CDR3 DNA reads as TGTGCCAGCAGTGCCCATCTTCTAGAGTCCCCCTACGAGCAGTACTTC.

The rearrangement uses TRBV6-5 and TRBJ2-2; no reliable D call. Germline-derived CDR1 and CDR2 are MNHEY and SVGAGI. The CDR3 runs 13 residues. Trimming left V 4 bases short and J 2 bases short, with 5 bases between. CDR3: CASSSLNTGELFF. The CDR3 coding sequence is TGTGCCAGCAGTTCACTCAACACCGGGGAGCTGTTTTTT.

V is TRBV10-3 and J is TRBJ2-7, with D uncertain. CDR3 length: 14 amino acids. V was shortened by 6 bases and J by 0 bases, with 12 bases between the two germline ends. Looked up from germline, CDR1 is ENHRY and CDR2 is SYGVKD. CDR3 in amino acids: CAISSGLFSYEQYF. For the CDR3, the DNA is TGTGCCATCAGCTCGGGTCTATTCTCCTACGAGCAGTACTTC.

The rearrangement joins TRBV11-1 to TRBJ2-1; D remains ambiguous. V dropped 5 bases and J dropped 7 bases, with 21 bases sitting between them. The CDR3 runs 16 residues. The germline V gene encodes CDR1 SGHAT and CDR2 FQDESV (reference sequence). CDR3 nucleotide sequence: TGTGCCAGCAGCCCAGCTAGAGAATTAAGCTGGAATGAGCAGTTCTTC. Its translation is CASSPARELSWNEQFF.

This sequence joins TRBV28 and TRBJ1-4; 10 bases line up with TRBD1. The germline CDR1 and CDR2 sequences are MDHEN and SYDVKM. J was trimmed by 7 bases and V by 5 bases; bases with no gene match: 7. CDR3 length: 15 residues. CDR3 sequence reads: CASSGRTGGSEKLFF. The CDR3 DNA follows: TGTGCCAGCAGTGGGCGGACAGGGGGAAGTGAAAAACTGTTTTTT.

V usage is TRBV11-2 and J usage is TRBJ1-3; D gene uncertain. Germline assignment: CDR1 SGHAT and CDR2 FQNNGV. The V gene lost 1 base and the J gene lost 2 bases, with 9 bases spanning the gap. This CDR3 has 15 residues. The CDR3 loop is CASSLVPEPGNTIYF. CDR3 sequence (DNA): TGTGCCAGCAGCTTAGTCCCCGAGCCTGGAAACACCATATATTTT.

The chain recombines TRBV6-5 with TRBJ2-7, with a tentative D call TRBD2 (5 bases). The V end was cut by 5 bases, the J end by 7 bases, with 6 bases between. Looked up from germline, CDR1 is MNHEY and CDR2 is SVGAGI. This CDR3 has 10 amino acids. The CDR3 coding sequence is TGTGCCAGCAGTGAGCGGGAGCAGTACTTC. Its translation is CASSEREQYF.

V and J are TRBV27 and TRBJ1-2, with no clear D. CDR3 length equals 13 residues. V lost 0 bases to trimming and J lost 7 bases, with 9 bases between them. Germline assignment: CDR1 MNHEY and CDR2 SMNVEV (reference sequence). CDR3 sequence: CASSLSTGVGYTF. DNA for the CDR3: TGTGCCAGCAGTTTATCGACGGGTGTTGGCTACACCTTC.

This clone was counted a single time. The rearrangement uses TRBV28 and TRBJ2-7; 9 nucleotides match TRBD1. Germline V lookup: CDR1 MDHEN, CDR2 SYDVKM. The CDR3 is 15 residues long. Losses at the gene ends were 4 bases for V and 3 bases for J; bases not matched to a gene: 7. CDR3 amino acids: CASSSWTGVYYEQYF. The CDR3 region has the DNA TGTGCCAGCAGTTCATGGACAGGGGTATACTACGAGCAGTACTTC.

In nucleotides, the CDR3 is TGCGCCAGCAGCCAAGATCTTTTCTACGAGCAGTACTTC. Protein product: CASSQDLFYEQYF. This chain links TRBV4-3 with TRBJ2-7; D unresolved. Germline V gene data show CDR1 as LGHNA and CDR2 as YSLEER. CDR3 length: 13 residues. Trimming pared 0 bases from V and 3 bases from J, leaving 6 bases between.

As regards this clone: Other DNA sequences in the same sample also yield this CDR3. The CDR3 bases are TGTGCCAGCCGACGGGACAGGGAGGACTATGGCTACACCTTC. Its protein product is CASRRDREDYGYTF. This chain links TRBV9 with TRBJ1-2; 9 bases agree with TRBD1. In germline, CDR1 is SGDLS, CDR2 YYNGEE. This CDR3 spans 14 amino acids. The V and J ends lost 7 bases and 3 bases, in that order; junction bases with no gene match: 7.

This sequence joins TRBV27 and TRBJ2-3; tentative D call: TRBD1 (5 bases). This CDR3 is 19 amino acids long. Trimming shortened V by 4 bases and J by 1 base, and 24 bases separated the two germline ends. The germline V gene encodes CDR1 MNHEY and CDR2 SMNVEV (reference sequence). CDR3 nucleotide sequence: TGTGCCAGCAGTTCTGATAATTGGGTAGGAGTCAGGGGCACAGATACGCAGTATTTT. Its protein is CASSSDNWVGVRGTDTQYF.

This clone was seen once. The chain joins TRBV28 to TRBJ2-3; 8 bases agree with TRBD2. The ends lost 3 bases at V and 1 base at J; junction bases unmatched: 3. The CDR3 sequence is 15 residues long. CDR1 is MDHEN and CDR2 is SYDVKM in the germline V gene. CDR3 nucleotide sequence: TGTGCCAGCAGTTTTAATAGCGGGGGCACAGATACGCAGTATTTT. It translates to CASSFNSGGTDTQYF.

The CDR3 region has the DNA TGTGCCAGCAGCCCTCGGGTAGCGGGAGGGGAGTCCTACGAGCAGTACTTC. Its translation: CASSPRVAGGESYEQYF. This chain connects TRBV4-2 to TRBJ2-7; 11 bases map to TRBD2. V lost 4 bases and J lost 1; bases outside the gene matches: 9. The CDR3 sequence is 17 residues long. Germline values: CDR1 LGHNA, CDR2 YNFKEQ.

The CDR3 here is CASSQDRTGGQPQHF. For the CDR3, the DNA is TGCGCCAGCAGCCAAGACAGGACAGGTGGGCAGCCCCAGCATTTT. V gene TRBV4-3 combines with J gene TRBJ1-5; 7 bases fit TRBD1. Losses at the gene ends were 0 bases for V and 7 bases for J; bases not matched to a gene: 6. Per germline, CDR1 LGHNA and CDR2 YSLEER. CDR3 length: 15 amino acids.

This clone has only one observation. The chain is built from TRBV9 and TRBJ2-2; D perhaps matches TRBD2 (5 bases). The CDR3 has 16 amino acids. Deletions cut 1 base from V and 0 bases from J, with 10 bases between. Germline V lookup: CDR1 SGDLS, CDR2 YYNGEE. The CDR3 sequence is CASSVWAGSNTGELFF. As DNA, the CDR3 is TGTGCCAGCAGCGTATGGGCGGGCTCGAACACCGGGGAGCTGTTTTTT.

This chain connects TRBV6-1 to TRBJ2-7; D is possibly TRBD1 (6 bases). V was cut by 5 bases and J by 2 bases, with 10 bases left in between. The CDR3 is 13 residues long. Germline CDR1 MNHNS, CDR2 SASEGT. DNA for the CDR3: TGTGCCAGCAGTTTGACAGGCCCCTACGAGCAGTACTTC. It encodes CASSLTGPYEQYF.

The chain has TRBV6-1 and TRBJ2-7, with D maybe TRBD1 (6 bases). This CDR3 has 15 residues. Per the germline V gene, CDR1 is MNHNS and CDR2 is SASEGT. The V end lost 0 bases, the J end lost 4 bases, and 13 bases lay between the germline ends. The CDR3 is CASSEAQGSTYEQYF. In DNA form, the CDR3 reads TGTGCCAGCAGTGAAGCCCAGGGGTCAACTTACGAGCAGTACTTC.

V usage is TRBV27 and J usage is TRBJ1-1, with no clear D. From germline, CDR1 is MNHEY and CDR2 SMNVEV (reference sequence). Trimming cost V 2 bases and J 1 base, with 5 bases left between them. The CDR3 sequence is 13 residues long. DNA of the CDR3: TGTGCCAGCAGTTTAACGAGGAACACTGAAGCTTTCTTT. Protein: CASSLTRNTEAFF.

This chain uses TRBV4-1 with TRBJ1-2; possibly TRBD1 for D (6 bases). V was shortened by 4 bases and J by 4 bases, with 19 bases between the two germline ends. CDR1 and CDR2 from the germline V gene are MGHRA and YSYEKL. The CDR3 totals 16 residues. The CDR3 sequence: CASSLKANRVTYGYTF. Written as DNA, the CDR3 is TGCGCCAGCAGCCTGAAAGCGAACAGGGTAACCTATGGCTACACCTTC.

The chain couples TRBV28 to TRBJ2-7; possibly TRBD1 for D (5 bases). Germline V gene data show CDR1 as MDHEN and CDR2 as SYDVKM. Trimming pared 3 bases from V and 1 base from J, leaving 19 bases between. The CDR3 consists of 17 residues. CDR3 sequence reads: CASSFSDRGRRSYEQYF. CDR3 nucleotides: TGTGCCAGCAGTTTTTCCGACAGAGGACGCCGGTCCTACGAGCAGTACTTC.

V usage is TRBV27 and J usage is TRBJ1-1; D perhaps matches TRBD1 (5 bases). Trimming removed 5 bases at V and 4 bases at J, with 14 bases between. CDR3 length: 14 residues. CDR1 MNHEY and CDR2 SMNVEV come from the germline V gene (reference sequence). In DNA form, the CDR3 reads TGTGCCAGCAGTGACCCAGGGCGGTTCACTGAAGCTTTCTTT. Amino acid sequence: CASSDPGRFTEAFF.

The chain recombines TRBV4-1 with TRBJ2-3, with a possible D match to TRBD1 (7 bases). CDR3 length: 15 amino acids. The V end lost 10 bases, the J end lost 1 base, and 18 bases lay between the germline ends. Germline assignment: CDR1 MGHRA and CDR2 YSYEKL. The CDR3 DNA reads TGCGCCACCAGGGGGATGGGCGGGGGCACAGATACGCAGTATTTT. It encodes CATRGMGGGTDTQYF.

In this sample, this clone turned up once. The V gene is TRBV10-3, the J gene TRBJ2-3; 9 bases fit TRBD2. Germline loops: CDR1 ENHRY, CDR2 SYGVKD. Germline trimming cut 4 bases from V and 3 bases from J; bases unmatched to any gene: 14. The CDR3 contains 18 residues. Here the CDR3 reads CAISVGIAGDGYTDTQYF. DNA of the CDR3: TGTGCCATCAGTGTCGGGATAGCGGGAGACGGGTATACAGATACGCAGTATTTT.

This chain links TRBV7-9 with TRBJ2-1, with 11 bases matching TRBD2. Germline-derived CDR1 and CDR2 are SEHNR and FQNEAQ (reference sequence). There are 14 residues in the CDR3. Unmatched junction bases numbered 8, after V lost 8 bases and J lost 8 bases. CDR3 loop: CASRTSGSFDEQFF. The CDR3, as DNA: TGTGCCAGCCGTACTAGCGGGAGTTTCGATGAGCAGTTCTTC.

This chain uses TRBV28 with TRBJ1-2; 7 nucleotides line up with TRBD1. The CDR3 runs to 14 residues. The germline V gene has CDR1 MDHEN and CDR2 SYDVKM. V dropped 2 bases and J dropped 7; count of bases not matched to a gene: 7. The CDR3 region has the DNA TGTGCCAGCAGTTTACGGGGACAGAGGTTTGGCTACACCTTC. As protein: CASSLRGQRFGYTF.

The chain carries TRBV29-1 and TRBJ2-7; weak D call: TRBD2 (6 bases). The germline CDR1 and CDR2 sequences are SQVTM and ANQGSEA. V lost 3 bases to trimming and J lost 3 bases, with 18 bases between them. The CDR3 extends over 15 amino acids. The CDR3 sequence: CSVDLPKDYGYEQYF. The CDR3 DNA reads as TGCAGCGTTGACCTCCCCAAGGACTATGGCTACGAGCAGTACTTC.

V and J are TRBV14 and TRBJ2-7; 9 bases agree with TRBD2. Germline values: CDR1 SGHDN, CDR2 FVKESK. CDR3 length: 14 amino acids. V dropped 5 bases and J dropped 4; count of bases not matched to a gene: 6. The CDR3 region has the DNA TGTGCCAGCAGCGCCGCAGCGGGAGGATACGAGCAGTACTTC. Residues: CASSAAAGGYEQYF.

This chain connects TRBV29-1 to TRBJ1-1; 8 bases are shared with TRBD1. This CDR3 spans 15 amino acids. V lost 5 bases and J lost 1; bases outside the gene matches: 9. Per the germline V gene, CDR1 is SQVTM and CDR2 is ANQGSEA. CDR3: CSVFDRGIWNTEAFF. The CDR3 DNA sequence: TGCAGCGTTTTTGACAGGGGAATTTGGAACACTGAAGCTTTCTTT.